This record covers a single T cell receptor beta chain. The antigen is undetermined. Germline CDR1 and CDR2: GTSNPN and SVGIG (reference sequence). Trimming left V 5 bases short and J 1 base short, with 17 bases between. CDR3 length equals 15 residues. The PCR used 60 Vbeta and 13 Jbeta primers. Assay: immunoSEQ multiplex PCR; the TCRdb copy retains only in-frame clones and omits some. The table lists 95,000 to 110,000 clones, about 85% of them singletons. These data belong to a study of cytomegalovirus exposure and HLA in healthy donors. General study findings and limits: A missense variant in DCLRE1C was later tied to TCR beta V- and J-gene trimming. High specificity and sensitivity for cytomegalovirus status were reported for the classifier. Despite most TCR sequences being rare, some public TCRs occurred in many donors. Testing in vitro showed a few CMV-associated chains specific for CMV antigens.

V is TRBV30 and J is TRBJ1-1, with D possibly TRBD1 on 6 matching bases. The clonotype comes from a man aged 25 to 40 in good health and CMV-seronegative. The sequencing sample was made of PBMCs. The CDR3 spells CAWDVLGHGNTEAFF. In DNA form, the CDR3 reads TGTGCCTGGGACGTTCTGGGACACGGGAACACTGAAGCTTTCTTT.